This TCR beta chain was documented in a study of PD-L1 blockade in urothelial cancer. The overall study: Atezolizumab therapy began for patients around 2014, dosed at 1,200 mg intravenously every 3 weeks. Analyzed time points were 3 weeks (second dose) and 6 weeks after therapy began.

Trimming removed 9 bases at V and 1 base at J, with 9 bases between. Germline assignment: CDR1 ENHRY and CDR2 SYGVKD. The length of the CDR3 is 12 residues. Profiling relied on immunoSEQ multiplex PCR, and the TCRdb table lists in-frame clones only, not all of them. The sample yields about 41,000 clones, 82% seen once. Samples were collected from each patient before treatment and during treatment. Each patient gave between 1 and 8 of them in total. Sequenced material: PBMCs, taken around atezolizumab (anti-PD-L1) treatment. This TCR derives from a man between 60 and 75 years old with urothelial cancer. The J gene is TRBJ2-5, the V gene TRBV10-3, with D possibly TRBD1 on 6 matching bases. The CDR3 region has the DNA TGTGCCATTGGACAGTTCCAAGAGACCCAGTACTTC. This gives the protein CAIGQFQETQYF.